This T cell receptor (beta chain) was recorded in a study of post-analysis software for immune sequencing data. This clonotype was seen a single time. Its antigen is unknown. The CDR3 length is 15 residues. The trim removed 4 bases at V and 3 bases at J, leaving 5 bases unmatched. Germline CDR1 and CDR2: WSHSY and SAAADI. cDNA libraries for TCR beta contained unique molecular identifiers. The authors obtained 540,000 or so cDNA molecules from roughly 1 to 10 million T cells. Each CDR3 protein is one row after TCRdb ran MiXCR on the PCR reads. Seen here are about 820,000 distinct CDR3 sequences, roughly half observed once, and the top ten hold roughly 4.4%. Study-wide findings and caveats: When patients were compared with controls, four to six TRBV segments were more frequent, TRBV5-6, TRBV5-1 and TRBV20-1 among them. Controls showed significantly higher normalized Chao1 diversity than did multiple sclerosis patients.

The chain joins TRBV10-2 to TRBJ1-1, with 10 bases identical to TRBD1. This clonotype originated in a girl between 10 and 17 years old with multiple sclerosis. Sequences were obtained from blood. CDR3 DNA sequence: TGCGCCAGCAGTGGGGGTGGGACAGGGGACACTGAAGCTTTCTTT. Protein product: CASSGGGTGDTEAFF.